Below, 13 T cell receptor beta chains from the same sample are listed, as sequenced in a study of blood T cell repertoires in COVID-19. Repertoires were generated with immunoSEQ multiplex PCR, while TCRdb's copy carries only in-frame clones and drops some. Among roughly 350,000 clones listed, about 93% were seen once. The source material was peripheral blood. The receptors come from a woman aged 18 to 35 who had recovered from COVID-19.

The gene calls are TRBV25-1 and TRBJ2-4, with D possibly being TRBD1 (6 bases). The CDR3 extends over 13 amino acids. V dropped 4 bases and J dropped 5 bases, with 9 bases sitting between them. CDR1 and CDR2 from the germline V gene are MGHDK and SYGVNS. This chain's CDR3 is CASSARTENIQYF. CDR3 DNA: TGTGCCAGCAGTGCTCGGACAGAAAACATTCAGTACTTC.

A few counts support this clone. The rearrangement joins TRBV21-1 to TRBJ1-5; TRBD1, the table's D call, was not compared with the DNA. TRBV21-1 is annotated as a pseudogene. This CDR3 contains 14 residues. For the CDR3, the DNA is TGTGCCAGCAGCTGGACAGGAGGCGATCAGCCCCAGCATTTT. This codes for CASSWTGGDQPQHF.

This clone was observed a single time. The chain carries TRBV18 and TRBJ1-1; D perhaps matches TRBD1 (5 bases). In germline, CDR1 is KGHSH, CDR2 LQKENI. This CDR3 is 16 amino acids long. Trimming pared 4 bases from V and 0 bases from J, leaving 15 bases between. The CDR3 DNA reads TGTGCCAGCTCACTCTATCGGCAGGGCCTGAACACTGAAGCTTTCTTT. Translated: CASSLYRQGLNTEAFF.

This clone showed up just once. The V gene is TRBV27, the J gene TRBJ2-2; D is possibly TRBD2 (6 bases). Trimming cost V 6 bases and J 1 base, with 12 bases left between them. Germline assignment: CDR1 MNHEY and CDR2 SMNVEV (reference sequence). The CDR3 is 15 residues long. Here the CDR3 DNA reads TGTGCCAGCAGACTCAACGGGGGGAACACCGGGGAGCTGTTTTTT. This encodes CASRLNGGNTGELFF.

The chain carries TRBV7-9 and TRBJ2-1; 16 bases line up with TRBD2. This CDR3 contains 18 residues. Per germline, CDR1 SEHNR and CDR2 FQNEAQ (reference sequence). Trimming removed 5 bases from V and 8 bases from J; junction bases left unmatched: 12. In nucleotides, the CDR3 is TGTGCCAGCAGCCTCGGGACTAGCGGGAGGGCCCCCCCCGATGAGCAGTTCTTC. Protein: CASSLGTSGRAPPDEQFF. Full variable domain (remainder filled in from reference TRBV7-9 and TRBJ2-1): DTGVSQNPRHKITKRGQNVTFRCDPISEHNRLYWYRQTLGQGPEFLTYFQNEAQLEKSRLLSDRFSAERPKGSFSTLEIQRTEQGDSAMYLCASSLGTSGRAPPDEQFFGPGTRLTVL.

V usage is TRBV7-2 and J usage is TRBJ2-1; TRBD2 matches 15 bases. J gave up 4 bases and V 1 base, and 5 bases lay outside the gene matches. The CDR3 length is 18 residues. Germline V CDR1 and CDR2: SGHTA, FQGNSA. CDR3 amino acids: CASSLGTSGRAWYNEQFF. The DNA of the CDR3 is TGTGCCAGCAGCTTAGGGACTAGCGGGAGGGCCTGGTACAATGAGCAGTTCTTC.

This clone was seen just once. This rearrangement joins TRBV7-8 to TRBJ1-4; 7 nucleotides agree with TRBD1. The CDR3 extends over 17 amino acids. Per the germline V gene, CDR1 is SGHVS and CDR2 is FQNEAQ. The J segment lost 5 bases and the V segment lost 6 bases, leaving 15 bases of the junction unmatched. This chain's CDR3 is CASSSPGPRGENEKLFF. The CDR3 DNA reads as TGTGCCAGCAGTTCACCCGGTCCCAGGGGGGAAAATGAAAAACTGTTTTTT.

The chain uses TRBV4-1 and TRBJ1-1; 7 bases match TRBD1. V trimming: 1 base; J trimming: 3 bases; junction bases outside the gene matches: 11. Germline V CDR1 and CDR2: MGHRA, YSYEKL. This CDR3 contains 17 residues. DNA of the CDR3: TGCGCCAGCAGCCAAGCGACAGGGAGGTCGGAAGACACTGAAGCTTTCTTT. It specifies CASSQATGRSEDTEAFF.

The table lists this clone with a count of one. The chain links TRBV15 to TRBJ1-1, with no clear D. The CDR3 runs 16 residues. Germline V gene lookup returns CDR1 LNHNV and CDR2 YYDKDF (reference sequence). V shed 1 base and J shed 1 base, with 13 bases lying between them. Here the CDR3 DNA reads TGTGCCACCAGCAGAGTGGCCGGCCTAGGGAACACTGAAGCTTTCTTT. This translates into CATSRVAGLGNTEAFF.

The chain couples TRBV7-9 to TRBJ2-2, with TRBD2 matching over 9 bases. The J segment lost 7 bases and the V segment lost 5 bases, leaving 17 bases of the junction unmatched. CDR1 is SEHNR, CDR2 FQNEAQ, per germline (reference sequence). The CDR3 runs 18 residues. The CDR3: CASSPLVAGVFFGGELFF. The CDR3 region has the DNA TGTGCCAGCAGCCCACTTGTAGCGGGAGTATTTTTTGGCGGGGAGCTGTTTTTT.

The chain combines TRBV11-3 with TRBJ2-1, with 12 bases aligning to TRBD2. In germline, CDR1 is SGHNT, CDR2 YENEEA. The CDR3 totals 17 residues. Unmatched junction bases numbered 8, after V lost 1 base and J lost 7 bases. The DNA of the CDR3 is TGTGCCAGCAGCTTAGTGGGCCTAGCGGGAGGGCCGAATGAGCAGTTCTTC. Translated, it gives CASSLVGLAGGPNEQFF.

This chain connects TRBV11-2 to TRBJ2-7, with 9 nucleotides matching TRBD1. CDR1 is SGHAT and CDR2 is FQNNGV in the germline V gene. The V segment lost 5 bases and the J segment 2 bases; nucleotides outside the gene matches: 7. The CDR3 contains 15 residues. The CDR3 DNA is TGTGCCAGCAGCCAATTGACAGGGGGTACCTACGAGCAGTACGTC. Protein: CASSQLTGGTYEQYV.

The chain recombines TRBV19 with TRBJ2-3; a weak D match, TRBD2 (6 bases). Germline lookup yields CDR1 LNHDA and CDR2 SQIVND (reference sequence). Trimming stripped 2 bases from V and 0 bases from J, with 15 bases between. This CDR3 spans 17 amino acids. CDR3: CASSIRASEFSTDTQYF. CDR3 DNA: TGTGCCAGTAGTATAAGGGCTAGCGAATTTAGCACAGATACGCAGTATTTT.